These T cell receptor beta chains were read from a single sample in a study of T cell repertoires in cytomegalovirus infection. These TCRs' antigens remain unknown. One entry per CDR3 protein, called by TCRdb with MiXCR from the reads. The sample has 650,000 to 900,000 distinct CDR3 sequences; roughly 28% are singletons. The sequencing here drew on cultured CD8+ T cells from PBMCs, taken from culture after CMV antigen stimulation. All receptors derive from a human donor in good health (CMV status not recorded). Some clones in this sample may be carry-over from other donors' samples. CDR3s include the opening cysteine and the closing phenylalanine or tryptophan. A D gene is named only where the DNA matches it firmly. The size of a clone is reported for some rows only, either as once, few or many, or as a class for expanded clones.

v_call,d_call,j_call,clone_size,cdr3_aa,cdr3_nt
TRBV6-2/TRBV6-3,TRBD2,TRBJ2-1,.,CASSYSSSGDNNEQFF,TGTGCCAGCAGTTACTCATCTAGCGGGGACAACAATGAGCAGTTCTTC
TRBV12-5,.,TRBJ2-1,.,CASGFSGAYNEQFF,TGTGCTAGTGGTTTCTCGGGGGCCTACAATGAGCAGTTCTTC
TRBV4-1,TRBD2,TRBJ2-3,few,CASSQEASLAATDTQYF,TGCGCCAGCAGCCAAGAAGCGAGCCTAGCGGCCACAGATACGCAGTATTTT
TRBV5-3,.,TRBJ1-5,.,CARSMTARDQPQHF,TGTGCCAGAAGCATGACAGCGCGGGATCAGCCCCAGCATTTT
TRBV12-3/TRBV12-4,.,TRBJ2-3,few,CASSLPSLTDTQYF,TGTGCCAGCAGTTTACCTTCACTCACAGATACGCAGTATTTT
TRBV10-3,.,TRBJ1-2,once,CAISDPLTVGVTSNYGYTF,TGTGCCATCAGTGATCCTCTTACAGTTGGGGTAACGAGTAACTATGGCTACACCTTC
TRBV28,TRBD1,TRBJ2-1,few,CASSLGTDVYNEQFF,TGTGCCAGCAGTTTAGGGACAGACGTCTACAATGAGCAGTTCTTC
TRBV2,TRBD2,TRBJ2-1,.,CGGRGGYNEQFF,TGTGGTGGGCGGGGGGGCTACAATGAGCAGTTCTTC
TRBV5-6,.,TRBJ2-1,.,CASSPGPAGHEQFF,TGTGCCAGCAGCCCAGGACCAGCTGGGCATGAGCAGTTCTTC
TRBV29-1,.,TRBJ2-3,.,CSVGGYDTQYF,TGCAGCGTTGGGGGTTATGATACGCAGTATTTT
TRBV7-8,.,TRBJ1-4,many,CASSLLDGTNEKLFF,TGTGCCAGCAGTTTACTGGACGGAACTAATGAAAAACTGTTTTTT
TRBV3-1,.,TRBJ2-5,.,CASSQVSGEETQYF,TGTGCCAGCAGCCAAGTTTCAGGGGAAGAGACCCAGTACTTC
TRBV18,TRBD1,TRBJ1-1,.,CASSQIGAAQGGIAEAFF,TGTGCCAGCTCACAAATCGGAGCCGCACAGGGGGGGATCGCTGAAGCTTTCTTT
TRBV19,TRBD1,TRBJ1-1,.,CASQNYRGMNTEAFF,TGTGCCAGCCAGAATTACAGGGGGATGAACACTGAAGCTTTCTTT
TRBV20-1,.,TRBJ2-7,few,CSARSPLVRPGKDEQYF,TGCAGTGCTAGATCTCCATTGGTCCGTCCAGGGAAGGACGAGCAGTACTTC
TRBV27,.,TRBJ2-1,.,CASRGHDYNEQFF,TGTGCCAGCAGGGGGCATGACTACAATGAGCAGTTCTTC
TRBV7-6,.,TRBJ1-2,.,CASSEGQGYADYVYTF,TGTGCCAGCTCTGAGGGGCAGGGCTACGCGGACTATGTCTACACCTTC
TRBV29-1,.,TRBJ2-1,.,CSVDWGNEQFF,TGCAGCGTGGATTGGGGGAATGAGCAGTTCTTC
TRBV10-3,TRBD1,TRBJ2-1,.,CAIRTGGDEQFF,TGTGCCATCAGGACAGGGGGGGATGAGCAGTTCTTC
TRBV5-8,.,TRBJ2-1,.,CASSRGLGEISSYNEQFF,TGTGCCAGCAGCCGGGGACTGGGGGAAATAAGCTCCTACAATGAGCAGTTCTTC
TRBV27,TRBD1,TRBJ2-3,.,CASTSPGQGSDTQYF,TGTGCCAGCACCTCGCCGGGACAGGGGTCAGATACGCAGTATTTT
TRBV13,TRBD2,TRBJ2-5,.,CASSSGLAKGETQYF,TGTGCCAGCAGCTCCGGACTAGCCAAAGGGGAGACCCAGTACTTC
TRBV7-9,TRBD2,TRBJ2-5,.,CASSPPLADQETQYF,TGTGCCAGCAGCCCCCCCCTAGCGGACCAAGAGACCCAGTACTTC
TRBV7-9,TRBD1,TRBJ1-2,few,CASSDPGQGADYGYTF,TGTGCCAGCAGCGATCCGGGACAGGGGGCGGACTATGGCTACACCTTC
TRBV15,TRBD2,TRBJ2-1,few,CATSSFSGGYNEQFF,TGTGCCACCAGCAGTTTTAGCGGGGGTTACAATGAGCAGTTCTTC
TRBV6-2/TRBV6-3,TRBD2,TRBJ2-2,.,CASSYSTSGGYANTGELFF,TGTGCCAGCAGTTACTCGACTAGCGGGGGGTACGCGAACACCGGGGAGCTGTTTTTT
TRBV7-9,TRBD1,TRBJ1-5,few,CASSHTGGSQPQHF,TGTGCCAGCAGCCATACAGGGGGGTCTCAGCCCCAGCATTTT
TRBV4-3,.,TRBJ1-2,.,CASSQEDRGANYGYTF,TGCGCCAGCAGCCAAGAGGATAGAGGCGCTAACTATGGCTACACCTTC
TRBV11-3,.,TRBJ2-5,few,CASSRNLGSQETQYF,TGTGCCAGCAGCCGGAATCTAGGAAGCCAAGAGACCCAGTACTTC
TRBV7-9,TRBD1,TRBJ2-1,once,CASSLPTGGRSYNEQFF,TGTGCCAGCAGCCTTCCCACAGGGGGGCGATCCTACAATGAGCAGTTCTTC
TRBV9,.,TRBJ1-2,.,CASSPHGGFGGYTF,TGTGCCAGCAGCCCACACGGAGGGTTCGGCGGCTACACCTTC
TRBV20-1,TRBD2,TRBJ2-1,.,CSAREGGNEQFF,TGCAGTGCTCGGGAGGGGGGGAATGAGCAGTTCTTC
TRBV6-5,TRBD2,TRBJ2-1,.,CASSYGGEDEQFF,TGTGCCAGCAGTTACGGGGGGGAGGATGAGCAGTTCTTC
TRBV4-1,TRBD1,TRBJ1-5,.,CASSQELETGGYQPQHF,TGCGCCAGCAGCCAAGAACTCGAGACAGGGGGTTATCAGCCCCAGCATTTT
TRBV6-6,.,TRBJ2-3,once,CASSHVAGADTQYF,TGTGCCAGCAGCCACGTGGCAGGGGCAGATACGCAGTATTTT
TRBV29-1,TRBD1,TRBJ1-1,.,CSVERTGKGTEAFF,TGCAGCGTTGAGAGGACAGGGAAGGGCACTGAAGCTTTCTTT
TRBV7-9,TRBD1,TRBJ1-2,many,CASSGDRGWSNYGYTF,TGTGCCAGCAGCGGGGACAGGGGGTGGTCTAACTATGGCTACACCTTC
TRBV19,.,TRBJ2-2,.,CASSDPASDTGELFF,TGTGCCAGTAGCGATCCAGCTTCGGACACCGGGGAGCTGTTTTTT
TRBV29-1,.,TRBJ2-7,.,CSVVGPNGEQYF,TGCAGCGTTGTCGGCCCGAATGGCGAGCAGTACTTC
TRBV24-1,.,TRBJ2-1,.,CATSALGRSSYNEQFF,TGTGCCACCAGTGCCCTTGGTCGGAGCTCCTACAATGAGCAGTTCTTC
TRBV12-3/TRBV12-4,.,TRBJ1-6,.,CASTSFRSDYNSPLHF,TGTGCCAGCACCTCCTTTAGGTCTGACTATAATTCACCCCTCCACTTT
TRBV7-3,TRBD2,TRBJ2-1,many,CASSLIERGEHNEQFF,TGTGCCAGCAGCTTAATTGAGCGGGGGGAACACAATGAGCAGTTCTTC
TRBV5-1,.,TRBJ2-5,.,CASSSTGSGETQYF,TGCGCCAGCAGCTCTACCGGGAGCGGAGAGACCCAGTACTTC
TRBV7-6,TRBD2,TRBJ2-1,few,CASSLSGGPHNEQFF,TGTGCCAGCAGCTTAAGCGGGGGCCCTCACAATGAGCAGTTCTTC
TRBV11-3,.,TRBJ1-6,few,CASTLLDSGQNSPLHF,TGTGCCAGCACCCTATTGGACAGTGGTCAGAATTCACCCCTCCACTTT
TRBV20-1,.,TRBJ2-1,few,CSASYNEQFF,TGCAGTGCTAGTTACAATGAGCAGTTCTTC
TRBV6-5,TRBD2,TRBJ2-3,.,CASCVSGGASQIDTQYF,TGTGCCAGCTGCGTCAGCGGGGGGGCCTCGCAAATAGATACGCAGTATTTT
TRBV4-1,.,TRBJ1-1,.,CASSQDFSQGYTEAFF,TGCGCCAGCAGCCAAGATTTCTCGCAGGGGTATACTGAAGCTTTCTTT
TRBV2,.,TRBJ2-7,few,CASLGGKTYEQYF,TGTGCCAGCCTAGGGGGGAAAACCTACGAGCAGTACTTC
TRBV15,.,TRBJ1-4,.,CATSRSQTATNEKLFF,TGTGCCACCAGCAGGTCCCAGACAGCAACTAATGAAAAACTGTTTTTT